Presented here are 15 T cell receptor beta chains from one specimen sequenced in a study of blood T cell repertoires in COVID-19. The data were produced by immunoSEQ multiplex PCR, yet TCRdb's version contains in-frame clones alone and is incomplete. The repertoire holds 200,000 or so clones, with 70% to 90% as singletons. Sequencing used peripheral blood. These receptors all stem from a person aged 70 to 80 with COVID-19, enrolled during active disease.

V gene TRBV5-1 combines with J gene TRBJ1-6, with a weak D call TRBD1 (6 bases). This CDR3 contains 15 residues. Per the germline V gene, CDR1 is SGHRS and CDR2 is YFSETQ. Trimming stripped 0 bases from V and 8 bases from J, with 12 bases between. The CDR3 is CASSLGSGEHSPLHF. DNA for the CDR3: TGCGCCAGCAGCTTGGGTTCAGGGGAGCATTCACCCCTCCACTTT.

The chain is built from TRBV10-3 and TRBJ1-1; no clear D gene. Trimming pared 3 bases from V and 1 base from J, leaving 9 bases between. The germline V gene encodes CDR1 ENHRY and CDR2 SYGVKD. The CDR3 totals 14 residues. The CDR3 loop is CAISEKQRNTEAFF. For the CDR3, the DNA is TGTGCCATCAGTGAAAAACAACGGAACACTGAAGCTTTCTTT.

This chain joins TRBV18 and TRBJ1-6; D is unresolved. The V and J ends lost 6 bases and 8 bases respectively, with 20 bases between them. Per the germline V gene, CDR1 is KGHSH and CDR2 is LQKENI. This CDR3 region has 16 residues. Written as DNA, the CDR3 is TGTGCCAGCTCGGCCGAGATTGTAGAAGGAGATTCACCCCTCCACTTT. This gives the protein CASSAEIVEGDSPLHF.

The chain carries TRBV7-3 and TRBJ1-1, with TRBD1 identical over 7 bases. This CDR3 region has 14 residues. Looked up from germline, CDR1 is SGHTA and CDR2 is FQGTGA. V lost 4 bases, J lost 5 bases, and 7 bases stayed unmatched. The CDR3 loop reads CASSYRGGYTEAFF. As DNA, the CDR3 is TGTGCCAGCAGCTACAGGGGAGGATATACTGAAGCTTTCTTT.

This clone has a handful of counts. The chain couples TRBV5-4 to TRBJ1-2; a weak D match, TRBD1 (6 bases). In germline, CDR1 is SGHNT, CDR2 YYREEE (reference sequence). This CDR3 has 14 residues. V lost 4 bases, J lost 5 bases, and 15 bases lay in between. DNA of the CDR3: TGTGCCAGCAGCGTTCCGGGACAACCTTATGGCTACACCTTC. Translating gives CASSVPGQPYGYTF.

Only one count was recorded for this clone. The V call is TRBV19, the J call TRBJ2-1, with 13 bases fitting TRBD2. The CDR3 length is 17 residues. With 3 bases clipped from V and 8 bases from J, the junction kept 10 bases outside the gene matches. CDR1 LNHDA and CDR2 SQIVND come from the germline V gene (reference sequence). CDR3 amino acids: CASSIPRRTSGRDEQFF. The CDR3 DNA reads TGTGCCAGTAGTATCCCTCGCCGGACTAGCGGGAGAGATGAGCAGTTCTTC.

The chain links TRBV21-1 to TRBJ1-2. TRBV21-1 is a pseudogene segment. This CDR3 comprises 14 residues. CDR3 protein: CASSKGRENYGYTF. The CDR3 DNA reads TGTGCCAGCAGCAAAGGTCGGGAGAACTATGGCTACACCTTC.

For this clone: Other DNA sequences from this sample encode an identical CDR3 as well. The gene calls are TRBV7-2 and TRBJ2-1, with unresolved D. The CDR3 contains 12 residues. V lost 0 bases to trimming and J lost 7 bases, with 4 bases between them. Germline V gives CDR1 SGHTA, CDR2 FQGNSA. The CDR3 is CASSLARNEQFF. In nucleotides, the CDR3 is TGTGCCAGCAGCTTAGCCAGAAATGAGCAGTTCTTC.

The sample holds one count of this clone. The chain links TRBV5-8 to TRBJ1-2, with 8 bases matching TRBD1. Losses at the gene ends were 5 bases for V and 7 bases for J; bases not matched to a gene: 13. Per the germline V gene, CDR1 is SGHTS and CDR2 is YDEGEE. This CDR3 has 15 amino acids. This CDR3 is CASSPPHRGFVGYTF. CDR3 DNA: TGTGCCAGCAGTCCTCCTCACAGGGGGTTCGTTGGCTACACCTTC.

This clone was detected once. J is TRBJ1-3 and V is TRBV19, with 10 bases that match TRBD1. V shed 7 bases and J 2 bases; nucleotides not matched to a gene: 5. This CDR3 spans 15 amino acids. Germline V gene sequence: CDR1 LNHDA, CDR2 SQIVND (reference sequence). This chain's CDR3 is CASKGTGVPGNTIYF. As DNA, the CDR3 is TGTGCCAGTAAAGGGACAGGGGTACCTGGAAACACCATATATTTT.

The chain is built from TRBV19 and TRBJ1-2, with a tentative D call TRBD1 (6 bases). There are 15 residues in the CDR3. V gave up 3 bases and J gave up 6 bases, with 17 bases separating them. Germline-derived CDR1 and CDR2 are LNHDA and SQIVND (reference sequence). CDR3 region: CASSIRPGTLNGYTF. The CDR3 nucleotides are TGTGCCAGTAGTATCCGCCCCGGGACACTAAATGGCTACACCTTC.

This sequence joins TRBV5-1 and TRBJ2-5, with D unclear. The CDR3 is made up of 14 amino acids. Per the germline V gene, CDR1 is SGHRS and CDR2 is YFSETQ. Trimming left V 2 bases short and J 1 base short, with 9 bases between. The CDR3 here is CASSLIPSQETQYF. The CDR3 DNA is TGCGCCAGCAGCTTAATTCCCAGCCAAGAGACCCAGTACTTC.

V and J are TRBV28 and TRBJ2-3, with 11 bases aligning to TRBD1. The trim removed 5 bases at V and 4 bases at J, leaving 8 bases unmatched. The CDR3 is 16 amino acids. Germline assignment: CDR1 MDHEN and CDR2 SYDVKM. CDR3: CASSQTGQGVSDTQYF. The DNA of the CDR3 is TGTGCCAGCAGTCAGACGGGACAGGGGGTTTCAGATACGCAGTATTTT.

The rearrangement links TRBV11-3 to TRBJ2-7; 7 bases line up with TRBD2. The CDR3 spans 14 residues. CDR1 is SGHNT, CDR2 YENEEA, per germline. V was clipped by 4 bases and J by 3 bases; unmatched bases: 6. The CDR3 sequence is CASSSGTGGYEQYF. DNA of the CDR3: TGTGCCAGCAGCTCCGGGACGGGGGGCTACGAGCAGTACTTC.

The V call is TRBV5-6, the J call TRBJ1-6, with a weak D call TRBD1 (6 bases). There are 15 residues in the CDR3. Per the germline V gene, CDR1 is SGHDT and CDR2 is YYEEEE. The germline V and J ends were trimmed by 6 bases and 6 bases, with 16 bases remaining between them. The CDR3 nucleotides are TGTGCCAGCACCGTCGACAGGAACTTTAATTCACCCCTCCACTTT. Translated, it gives CASTVDRNFNSPLHF.